A selection of T cell receptor beta chains follows, all from one sample in a study of OX40 agonist ivuxolimab in advanced cancers. Sequencing was performed with immunoSEQ multiplex PCR; in TCRdb, only in-frame clones are kept and a portion is missing. Of tens of thousands of clones in the sample, 91% are singletons; the top ten hold 2.6%. Sequenced here: CD4+ or CD8+ T cells sorted from blood, sampled in a trial of the OX40 agonist ivuxolimab. The receptors stem from an adult with an advanced solid tumor such as melanoma, head and neck, liver or kidney cancer. The CDR3 runs from the conserved cysteine through the conserved F or W. D genes are given only for firm matches. Rows give clone size only sometimes, using once, few, many, or a class for an expanded clone.

clone_size j_call v_call cdr3_length d_call cdr3_aa cdr3_nt
- TRBJ2-4 TRBV2 16 TRBD2 CASRGTSVIAKNIQYF TGTGCCAGCAGGGGGACTAGCGTAATAGCCAAAAACATTCAGTACTTC
- TRBJ2-7 TRBV2 11 - CASTGFVEQYF TGTGCCAGCACAGGTTTTGTCGAGCAGTACTTC
- TRBJ2-4 TRBV7-9 16 - CASSSQRTVAKNIQYF TGTGCCAGCAGCTCCCAACGGACTGTAGCCAAAAACATTCAGTACTTC
few TRBJ1-5 TRBV28 15 - CASSSPMGGGQPQHF TGTGCCAGCAGTTCCCCCATGGGGGGAGGGCAGCCCCAGCATTTT
once TRBJ1-4 TRBV9 17 TRBD1 CASSVSLQGADAEKLFF TGTGCCAGCAGCGTTTCACTCCAGGGGGCCGATGCCGAAAAACTGTTTTTT
- TRBJ2-1 TRBV10-3 19 TRBD2 CAIKRTSGRGMSSYNEQFF TGTGCCATCAAGAGGACTAGCGGGAGGGGGATGAGCTCCTACAATGAGCAGTTCTTC
- TRBJ1-5 TRBV28 15 - CASSLGSLWNQPQHF TGTGCCAGCAGTTTAGGGAGTTTGTGGAATCAGCCCCAGCATTTT
- TRBJ1-2 TRBV6-1 15 - CASKQGGGQSYGYTF TGTGCCAGCAAACAAGGTGGGGGGCAGAGCTATGGCTACACCTTC
- TRBJ2-7 TRBV6-5 16 TRBD1 CASSYRPGQGLGEQYF TGTGCCAGCAGTTACCGTCCGGGACAGGGCTTAGGCGAGCAGTACTTC
- TRBJ1-5 TRBV27 14 TRBD1 CASGGGTVNQPQHF TGTGCCAGCGGCGGGGGGACAGTCAATCAGCCCCAGCATTTT
- TRBJ2-3 TRBV9 16 - CASSLHLAEGADTQYF TGTGCCAGCAGCCTTCACCTAGCGGAGGGGGCGGATACGCAGTATTTT
few TRBJ1-2 TRBV5-1 14 - CASTTQRGDGGYTF TGCGCCAGCACGACACAGAGGGGCGATGGAGGCTACACCTTC
- TRBJ2-7 TRBV4-2 14 - CASSQASRLAEQYF TGTGCCAGCAGCCAAGCGTCCAGGTTGGCCGAGCAGTACTTC
- TRBJ1-1 TRBV6-5 14 - CASRTTGNLAEAFF TGTGCCAGCAGAACCACAGGGAATTTGGCTGAAGCTTTCTTT
once TRBJ1-3 TRBV2 13 - CASRANRENTIYF TGTGCCAGCAGGGCCAACAGGGAAAACACCATATATTTT
- TRBJ1-4 TRBV5-1 15 - CASSPQGTTNEKLFF TGCGCCAGCAGCCCACAGGGCACAACTAATGAAAAACTGTTTTTT
- TRBJ2-3 TRBV28 15 TRBD1 CASSSAGQGTDTQYF TGTGCCAGCAGTTCGGCGGGACAGGGCACAGATACGCAGTATTTT
- TRBJ2-5 TRBV28 19 - CASSSPGRLHSKGWETQYF TGTGCCAGCAGTTCCCCAGGACGACTACATTCAAAGGGATGGGAGACCCAGTACTTC
- TRBJ1-3 TRBV6-5 16 - CASSYSSAREGNTIYF TGTGCCAGCAGTTACTCGTCGGCTCGGGAGGGAAACACCATATATTTT
- TRBJ2-2 TRBV4-1 16 TRBD2 CASSQVNSGSVGELFF TGCGCCAGCAGCCAAGTGAATAGCGGGAGCGTCGGGGAGCTGTTTTTT
- TRBJ1-1 TRBV5-1 15 TRBD1 CASSSRQGRNTEAFF TGCGCCAGCAGCTCAAGACAGGGTAGGAACACTGAAGCTTTCTTT
- TRBJ2-7 TRBV18 14 - CASSLGSTGLEQYF TGTGCCAGCTCACTGGGCTCCACGGGCCTCGAGCAGTACTTC
- TRBJ2-1 TRBV30 12 - CAWTLSGDEQFF TGTGCCTGGACCTTGTCAGGTGATGAGCAGTTCTTC
few TRBJ1-5 TRBV2 15 - CASRPRTGSNQPQHF TGTGCCAGCAGACCTCGGACCGGGAGCAATCAGCCCCAGCATTTT
- TRBJ2-5 TRBV7-9 17 TRBD2 CASRYTAGTSGSETQYF TGTGCCAGCAGATACACCGCGGGGACTAGCGGGAGTGAGACCCAGTACTTC
- TRBJ2-7 TRBV28 14 TRBD1 CASSLGTEIYEQYF TGTGCCAGCAGTTTGGGGACAGAGATCTACGAGCAGTACTTC
- TRBJ2-1 TRBV4-1 15 - CASSQDGTFYNEQFF TGCGCCAGCAGCCAAGATGGGACATTTTACAATGAGCAGTTCTTC
- TRBJ1-5 TRBV30 14 TRBD1 CAWSSGTANQPQHF TGTGCCTGGAGTTCCGGGACAGCAAATCAGCCCCAGCATTTT
- TRBJ2-1 TRBV4-1 14 - CASSQAAGYNEQFF TGCGCCAGCAGCCAAGCAGCAGGGTACAATGAGCAGTTCTTC
- TRBJ1-1 TRBV7-9 14 - CASSFGGLGTEAFF TGTGCCAGCAGCTTCGGGGGGCTAGGCACTGAAGCTTTCTTT
- TRBJ2-5 TRBV30 13 - CAWRGLFKETQYF TGTGCCTGGAGAGGACTATTCAAAGAGACCCAGTACTTC
- TRBJ2-6 TRBV5-8 18 - CASSLMAGSLSGANVLTF TGTGCCAGCAGCTTAATGGCAGGGAGCCTCTCTGGGGCCAACGTCCTGACTTTC
- TRBJ2-7 TRBV2 14 - CASSENSPRGEQYF TGTGCCAGCAGTGAAAACAGCCCCAGAGGGGAGCAGTACTTC
- TRBJ1-1 TRBV28 13 - CASSPPGVSEAFF TGTGCCAGCAGTCCACCTGGGGTTTCTGAAGCTTTCTTT
- TRBJ2-5 TRBV5-1 15 TRBD1 CASSAGQGNQETQYF TGCGCCAGTTCGGCGGGACAGGGAAACCAAGAGACCCAGTACTTC
- TRBJ1-1 TRBV5-3 13 - CARSSTSVPEAFF TGTGCCAGAAGCTCAACGTCCGTCCCTGAAGCTTTCTTT
- TRBJ2-7 TRBV6-5 15 - CASSYRGISSYEQYF TGTGCCAGCAGTTATCGGGGTATCTCCTCATACGAGCAGTACTTC
- TRBJ2-3 TRBV18 17 TRBD1 CASSPPGGQGVTDTQYF TGTGCCAGCTCACCGCCAGGGGGACAGGGGGTCACAGATACGCAGTATTTT
- TRBJ1-3 TRBV9 15 - CASSLGHNSGNTIYF TGTGCCAGCAGCCTAGGACACAACTCTGGAAACACCATATATTTT
- TRBJ1-5 TRBV27 13 - CASSPTRTQPQHF TGTGCCAGCTCCCCCACCAGGACTCAGCCCCAGCATTTT
- TRBJ1-5 TRBV18 15 - CASSPPGRGDQPQHF TGTGCCAGCTCACCACCGGGAAGAGGGGATCAGCCCCAGCATTTT
- TRBJ2-5 TRBV30 17 TRBD2 CAWSSGGGTSGQETQYF TGTGCCTGGAGTTCCGGCGGGGGAACTAGCGGTCAAGAGACCCAGTACTTC
- TRBJ2-7 TRBV6-5 14 TRBD1 CASSDTGQGDEQYF TGTGCCAGCAGTGACACGGGACAGGGCGACGAGCAGTACTTC
few TRBJ2-1 TRBV13 14 - CASSLRGIHNEQFF TGTGCCAGCAGCTTACGAGGGATCCACAATGAGCAGTTCTTC
- TRBJ1-6 TRBV28 17 - CASSVPRIGVYNSPLHF TGTGCCAGCAGCGTACCCCGAATAGGGGTCTATAATTCACCCCTCCACTTT
- TRBJ2-5 TRBV5-6 17 - CASSYSGRSLYQETQYF TGTGCCAGCAGCTACTCGGGACGGTCCCTGTACCAAGAGACCCAGTACTTC
- TRBJ2-2 TRBV7-2 15 TRBD1 CASSGTGVNTGELFF TGTGCCAGCAGCGGAACAGGGGTAAACACCGGGGAGCTGTTTTTT
- TRBJ2-7 TRBV28 15 - CASTSPPAGVYEQYF TGTGCCAGCACAAGCCCCCCTGCCGGGGTATACGAGCAGTACTTC
few TRBJ1-2 TRBV30 12 TRBD1 CACRTGGNGYTF TGTGCCTGTCGGACAGGGGGCAATGGCTACACCTTC
once TRBJ1-5 TRBV7-8 15 - CASSLTARINQPQHF TGTGCCAGCAGCTTAACCGCCAGGATCAATCAGCCCCAGCATTTT
- TRBJ1-4 TRBV2 17 TRBD1 CASRVITGQVRGEKLFF TGTGCCAGCAGGGTTATTACGGGACAGGTTCGGGGAGAAAAACTGTTTTTT
once TRBJ2-2 TRBV7-8 16 TRBD2 CASSLSYSGSTGELFF TGTGCCAGCAGCTTAAGTTATAGCGGGAGTACCGGGGAGCTGTTTTTT
- TRBJ2-7 TRBV18 14 TRBD1 CASSPRDRGYEQYF TGTGCCAGCTCACCGCGGGACAGGGGTTACGAGCAGTACTTC
once TRBJ2-1 TRBV4-2 15 TRBD2 CASSQDLAGGGEQFF TGTGCCAGCAGCCAAGACCTAGCGGGAGGTGGGGAGCAGTTCTTC
once TRBJ2-5 TRBV28 12 - CASSFLAETQYF TGTGCCAGCAGTTTCCTCGCCGAGACCCAGTACTTC
- TRBJ2-1 TRBV27 14 - CASSRKGVYNEQFF TGTGCCAGCAGCCGGAAGGGGGTATACAATGAGCAGTTCTTC
- TRBJ2-1 TRBV5-4 15 TRBD1 CASSPPGQGYNEQFF TGTGCCAGCAGCCCTCCGGGACAGGGCTACAATGAGCAGTTCTTC
- TRBJ2-5 TRBV10-2 14 - CATLSPQYQETQYF TGCGCCACCCTATCTCCCCAGTACCAAGAGACCCAGTACTTC
- TRBJ2-7 TRBV19 15 - CASSSGAGFLDEQYF TGTGCCAGTAGTAGCGGGGCGGGATTTCTCGACGAGCAGTACTTC